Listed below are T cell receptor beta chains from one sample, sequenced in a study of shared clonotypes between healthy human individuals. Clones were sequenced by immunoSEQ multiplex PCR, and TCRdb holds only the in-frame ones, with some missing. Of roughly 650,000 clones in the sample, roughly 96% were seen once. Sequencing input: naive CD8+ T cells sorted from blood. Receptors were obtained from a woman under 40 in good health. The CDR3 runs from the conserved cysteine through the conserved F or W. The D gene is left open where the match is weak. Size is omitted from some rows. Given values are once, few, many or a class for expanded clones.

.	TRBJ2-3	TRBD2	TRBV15	TGTGCCGCCTCTAGCGGGAGAGGGGGCACAGATACGCAGTATTTT	CAASSGRGGTDTQYF
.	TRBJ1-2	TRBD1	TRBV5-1	TGCGCCAGCAGCTTGAAAGGGACAGGGATCGGCTACACCTTC	CASSLKGTGIGYTF
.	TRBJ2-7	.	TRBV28	TGTGCCAGCAGTTCCCCCTACGGACAGCAGATCGAGCAGTACTTC	CASSSPYGQQIEQYF
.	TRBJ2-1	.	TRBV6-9	TGTGCCAGCAGTTATCCTCTCAAAGACGAACCCTACAATGAGCAGTTCTTC	CASSYPLKDEPYNEQFF
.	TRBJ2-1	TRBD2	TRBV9	TGTGCCAGCAGCGTTAGCGGGAGCCCCTACAATGAGCAGTTCTTC	CASSVSGSPYNEQFF
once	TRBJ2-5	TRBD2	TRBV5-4	TGTGCCAGCAGCTTGGGAGCGGGGCCGTCTACCCAGTACTTC	CASSLGAGPSTQYF
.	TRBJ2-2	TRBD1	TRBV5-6	TGTGCCAGCAGCTCAGGGACAGGGAACACCGGGGAGCTGTTTTTT	CASSSGTGNTGELFF
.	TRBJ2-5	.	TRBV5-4	TGTGCCAGCAGCTTGGAGACAGCCGAGACCCAGTACTTC	CASSLETAETQYF
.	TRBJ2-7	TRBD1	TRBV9	TGTGCCAGCAGCCCGTCCGGGACAGCCTACGAGCAGTACTTC	CASSPSGTAYEQYF
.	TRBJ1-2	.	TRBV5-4	TGTGCCAGCAGCTTGGGGGCCGACGGGGTTCGTGGCTACACCTTC	CASSLGADGVRGYTF
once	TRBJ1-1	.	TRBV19	TGTGCCAGTAGTATCGGAGGCCCTGAAGCTTTCTTT	CASSIGGPEAFF
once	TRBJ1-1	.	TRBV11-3	TGTGCCAGCAGTCTCACACCGAACACTGAAGCTTTCTTT	CASSLTPNTEAFF
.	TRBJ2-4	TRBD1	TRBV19	TGTGCCAGTAAGCAGGGGGCTAACATTCAGTACTTC	CASKQGANIQYF
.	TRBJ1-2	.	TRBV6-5	TGTGCCAGCAGTTACTCGCGGAACTATGGCTACACCTTC	CASSYSRNYGYTF
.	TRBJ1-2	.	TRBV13	TGTGCCAGCAGCTTAGTACAGGGTATTGTCTATGGCTACACCTTC	CASSLVQGIVYGYTF
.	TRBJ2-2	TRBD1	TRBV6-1	TGTGCCAGCAAGACAGGGACGGGTTTCGGGGAGCTGTTTTTT	CASKTGTGFGELFF
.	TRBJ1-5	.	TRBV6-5	TGTGCCAGCACTCTGGGACCTAGCAATCAGCCCCAGCATTTT	CASTLGPSNQPQHF
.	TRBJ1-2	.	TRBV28	TGTGCCAGCAGCAACGATTGGAATGGCTACACCTTC	CASSNDWNGYTF
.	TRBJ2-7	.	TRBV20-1	TGCAGTGCTGGATCCTACGAGCAGTACTTC	CSAGSYEQYF
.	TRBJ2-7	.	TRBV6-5	TGTGCCAGCAGTTACTGGGGGGACAGAGCCTACGAGCAGTACTTC	CASSYWGDRAYEQYF
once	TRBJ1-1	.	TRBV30	TGTGCCTGGAGTCCACATCTGAACACTGAAGCTTTCTTT	CAWSPHLNTEAFF
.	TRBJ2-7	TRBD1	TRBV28	TGTGCCAGCAGAACGACAGGGTTTTACGAGCAGTACTTC	CASRTTGFYEQYF
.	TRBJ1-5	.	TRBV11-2	TGTGCCAGCAGCTTGGGCGGGAGCACGGGGCCCCAGCATTTT	CASSLGGSTGPQHF
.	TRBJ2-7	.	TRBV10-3	TGTGCCATCAGTGAGTCCTTTGGGGACTCCTACGAGCAGTACTTC	CAISESFGDSYEQYF
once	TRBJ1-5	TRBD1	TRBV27	TGTGCCAGCAGGGTAGGGACAGGGGGCGCAAAGGGGAATCAGCCCCAGCATTTT	CASRVGTGGAKGNQPQHF
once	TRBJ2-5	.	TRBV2	TGTGCCAGCATCCTCCGGGTCCAAGAGACCCAGTACTTC	CASILRVQETQYF
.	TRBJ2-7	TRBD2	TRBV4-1	TGCGCCAGCAGCCAAGGAGCGACTAGCGGATACGAGCAGTACTTC	CASSQGATSGYEQYF
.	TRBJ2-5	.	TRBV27	TGTGCCAGCAGTGAGGGAGTTCCAGAGACCCAGTACTTC	CASSEGVPETQYF
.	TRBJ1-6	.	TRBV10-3	TGTGCCTCACGGATTTCGGGAGGGGACTTTAATTCACCCCTCCACTTT	CASRISGGDFNSPLHF
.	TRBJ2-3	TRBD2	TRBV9	TGTGCCAGCAGCGTAATTAGTAGCGGGACACAAGATACGCAGTATTTT	CASSVISSGTQDTQYF
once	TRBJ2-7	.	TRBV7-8	TGTGCCAGCAGCTTCACAGGTTACTACGAGCAGTACTTC	CASSFTGYYEQYF
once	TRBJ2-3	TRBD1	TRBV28	TGTGCCAGCCTACCACAATACAGGGGCGGTGGAGATACGCAGTATTTT	CASLPQYRGGGDTQYF
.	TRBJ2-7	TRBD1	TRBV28	TGTGCCAGCAGTTTAAGGGGGCGTTCCTACGAGCAGTACTTC	CASSLRGRSYEQYF
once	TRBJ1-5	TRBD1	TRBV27	TGTGCCAGCAGTACAGGGGCCCAACAGCCCCAGCATTTT	CASSTGAQQPQHF
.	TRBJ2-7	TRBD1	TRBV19	TGTGCCAGCGGACAGGGGGCTACCTACGAGCAGTACTTC	CASGQGATYEQYF
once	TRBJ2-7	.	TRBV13	TGTGCCAGCAGCTTGAGAGGGCAACCCTACGAGCAGTACTTC	CASSLRGQPYEQYF
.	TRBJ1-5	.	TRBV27	TGTGCCAGCAGTTTAGGGCAGGGGTGGGATCAGCCCCAGCATTTT	CASSLGQGWDQPQHF
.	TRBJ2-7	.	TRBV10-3	TGTGCCATCAGCGGACAAGATTCCTACGAGCAGTACTTC	CAISGQDSYEQYF